Sequencing of this T cell receptor (beta chain) was carried out in a study of shared clonotypes between healthy human individuals. Germline CDR1 reads MGHRA; CDR2 reads YSYEKL. J gave up 0 bases and V 4 bases, and 14 bases lay outside the gene matches. CDR3 length equals 20 residues. Produced via immunoSEQ multiplex PCR; TCRdb's table is partial and in-frame only. Among about 680,000 clones listed, 55% to 85% were seen once. The sequence was obtained from a woman in her thirties in good health. The chain recombines TRBV4-1 with TRBJ2-7; 14 bases fit TRBD2. The sample taken for sequencing was memory CD4+ T cells sorted from blood. Subset specified: CD45RA-negative fraction. The CDR3 region has the DNA TGCGCCAGCAGCCGGGACGGGACTAGCGGGAGAGCTAGGATCTCCTACGAGCAGTACTTC. Translated: CASSRDGTSGRARISYEQYF.